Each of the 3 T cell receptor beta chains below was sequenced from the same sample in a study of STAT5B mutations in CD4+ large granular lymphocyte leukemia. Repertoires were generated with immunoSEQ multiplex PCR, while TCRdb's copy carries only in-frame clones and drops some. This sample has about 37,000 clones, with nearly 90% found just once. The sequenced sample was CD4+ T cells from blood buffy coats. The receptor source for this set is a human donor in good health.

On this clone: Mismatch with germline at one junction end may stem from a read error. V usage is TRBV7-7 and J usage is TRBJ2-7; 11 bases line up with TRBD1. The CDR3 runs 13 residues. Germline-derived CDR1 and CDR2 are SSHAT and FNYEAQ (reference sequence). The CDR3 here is CASSLDRGLEQYF. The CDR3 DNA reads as TGTGCTAGCAGCTTGGACAGGGGGCTTGAGCAGTACTTC.

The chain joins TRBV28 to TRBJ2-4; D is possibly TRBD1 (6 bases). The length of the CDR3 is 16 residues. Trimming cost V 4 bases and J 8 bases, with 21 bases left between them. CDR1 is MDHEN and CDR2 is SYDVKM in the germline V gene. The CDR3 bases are TGTGCCAGCAGTTCACCTCTCCAGGGGCTGGCGGACATTCAGTACTTC. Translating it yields CASSSPLQGLADIQYF.

CDR3 sequence: CASRSGLAGLGYNEQFF. For the CDR3, the DNA is TGCGCCAGCAGAAGTGGACTAGCGGGGTTGGGGTACAATGAGCAGTTCTTC. The rearrangement links TRBV4-1 to TRBJ2-1, with TRBD2 matching 12 bases. CDR3 length: 17 residues. Germline V gene lookup returns CDR1 MGHRA and CDR2 YSYEKL. The V and J ends lost 6 bases and 4 bases, in that order; junction bases with no gene match: 10.